This is a list of T cell receptor beta chains from one sample in a study of T cell repertoires in cytomegalovirus infection. Antigens for these TCRs are unknown. TCRdb passed the reads through MiXCR, listing each CDR3 protein once. Of about 340,000 distinct CDR3 sequences in the sample, almost 30% were seen once. This material consisted of cultured PBMCs, taken from culture after CMV antigen stimulation. The receptors stem from a human donor in good health (CMV status not recorded). Some clones in this sample may be carry-over from other donors' samples. Each CDR3 is given with its conserved first and last residue. Each record gives: J gene, V gene, clone size, D gene, CDR3 DNA, CDR3 protein. D genes are given only for firm matches. Size values are once, few and many counts, or a class for expanded clones, and some rows have none.

J: TRBJ2-5
V: TRBV6-5
size: NA
D: TRBD1
DNA: TGTGCCAGCACCTCGTCCGGGACAGTGCAAGAGACCCAGTACTTC
CDR3: CASTSSGTVQETQYF

J: TRBJ1-5
V: TRBV7-2
size: NA
D: NA
DNA: TGTGCCAGCAGCTTAAACGCCGGTCAGCCCCAGCATTTT
CDR3: CASSLNAGQPQHF

J: TRBJ2-5
V: TRBV7-9
size: few
D: NA
DNA: TGTGCCAGCAGCTTAGGGTCCCAGGGACCGTTTCAAGAGACCCAGTACTTC
CDR3: CASSLGSQGPFQETQYF

J: TRBJ2-1
V: TRBV20-1
size: NA
D: NA
DNA: TGCAGTGCTAGAGATTATAGACAGGGGCTAGGGGTAGCGGGAGTAAATGAGCAGTTCTTC
CDR3: CSARDYRQGLGVAGVNEQFF

J: TRBJ1-5
V: TRBV7-2
size: many
D: TRBD1
DNA: TGTGCCAGCAGCTTAGGGACAGGGGATCAGCCCCAGCATTTT
CDR3: CASSLGTGDQPQHF

J: TRBJ1-3
V: TRBV29-1
size: few
D: NA
DNA: TGCAGCGTTACGGACGTGGGGATTGGAAACACCATATATTTT
CDR3: CSVTDVGIGNTIYF

J: TRBJ1-6
V: TRBV20-1
size: NA
D: NA
DNA: TGCAGTGCTAGTGGGGGAGTGGGGAATTCACCCCTCCACTTT
CDR3: CSASGGVGNSPLHF

J: TRBJ1-1
V: TRBV6-1
size: many
D: NA
DNA: TGTGCCAGCTCAGCAAGAGGGCCAAACACTGAAGCTTTCTTT
CDR3: CASSARGPNTEAFF

J: TRBJ1-4
V: TRBV27
size: few
D: NA
DNA: TGTGCCAGCAGTCCCGGGCCAGCGGCAACTAATGAAAAACTGTTTTTT
CDR3: CASSPGPAATNEKLFF

J: TRBJ2-7
V: TRBV4-1
size: few
D: NA
DNA: TGCGCCAGCAGCCTAGTCCCGGGCGGTCATAACTCCTACGAGCAGTACTTC
CDR3: CASSLVPGGHNSYEQYF

J: TRBJ1-2
V: TRBV6-5
size: few
D: NA
DNA: TGTGCCAGCAGTTACTCGAAGTTTAGCCGCGACATGATAAACTATGGCTACACCTTC
CDR3: CASSYSKFSRDMINYGYTF

J: TRBJ1-2
V: TRBV15
size: NA
D: NA
DNA: TGTGCCACCAGCAGAGATCAGGGACCTTACACCTTC
CDR3: CATSRDQGPYTF

J: TRBJ1-2
V: TRBV7-8
size: few
D: TRBD1
DNA: TGTGCCAGCAGCCCAAACAGGGGGCTCACTAACTATGGCTACACCTTC
CDR3: CASSPNRGLTNYGYTF

J: TRBJ2-4
V: TRBV7-9
size: NA
D: TRBD2
DNA: TGTGCCAGCAGCCTTGGGAGGGAAGGGTCTAAAAACATTCAGTACTTC
CDR3: CASSLGREGSKNIQYF

J: TRBJ1-2
V: TRBV11-2
size: NA
D: NA
DNA: TGTGCCAGCAGCTTAGTCCCTCGTATCTATGGCTACACCTTC
CDR3: CASSLVPRIYGYTF

J: TRBJ2-3
V: TRBV7-9
size: few
D: NA
DNA: TGTGCCAGCATCCCGAATAGCGGCCTCACAGATACGCAGTATTTT
CDR3: CASIPNSGLTDTQYF

J: TRBJ1-5
V: TRBV19
size: NA
D: NA
DNA: TGTGCCAGTAGGAGGGTCGGCAGATCATATAGCAATCAGCCCCAGCATTTT
CDR3: CASRRVGRSYSNQPQHF

J: TRBJ2-1
V: TRBV12-3/TRBV12-4
size: few
D: TRBD2
DNA: TGTGCCAGCAGTTCCGGACTAGCGGGAGCATACAATGAGCAGTTCTTC
CDR3: CASSSGLAGAYNEQFF

J: TRBJ1-6
V: TRBV2
size: NA
D: NA
DNA: TGTGCCACTAGTGGTAATTCACCCCTCCACTTT
CDR3: CATSGNSPLHF

J: TRBJ1-5
V: TRBV13
size: few
D: NA
DNA: TGTGCCAGCAGCATCGCAGGGATTAGCAATCAGCCCCAGCATTTT
CDR3: CASSIAGISNQPQHF

J: TRBJ1-4
V: TRBV25-1
size: few
D: TRBD1
DNA: TGTGCCAGCAGCGGACAGGGTCCGGGATATGAAAAACTGTTTTTT
CDR3: CASSGQGPGYEKLFF

J: TRBJ1-2
V: TRBV4-1
size: NA
D: NA
DNA: TGCGCCAGCAGCCAAGAACACCGTGGGTATGGCTACACCTTC
CDR3: CASSQEHRGYGYTF

J: TRBJ2-1
V: TRBV24-1
size: NA
D: TRBD2
DNA: TGTGCCACCAGTGATTATAGCGGGAGTGCCTACAATGAGCAGTTCTTC
CDR3: CATSDYSGSAYNEQFF

J: TRBJ2-7
V: TRBV9
size: NA
D: NA
DNA: TGTGCCAGCAGCGTAGCGGATAGCGCCCACTCCTACGAGCAGTACTTC
CDR3: CASSVADSAHSYEQYF

J: TRBJ2-7
V: TRBV7-8
size: many
D: NA
DNA: TGTGCCAGCAGCTTAGGTTACCTCTACGAGCAGTACTTC
CDR3: CASSLGYLYEQYF

J: TRBJ1-1
V: TRBV7-2
size: many
D: NA
DNA: TGTGCCAGCAGCCTAAGGGGCAACACTGAAGCTTTCTTT
CDR3: CASSLRGNTEAFF

J: TRBJ1-1
V: TRBV19
size: few
D: NA
DNA: TGTGCCAGTAGTACCCGAGGGGGGGCCACTGAAGCTTTCTTT
CDR3: CASSTRGGATEAFF

J: TRBJ2-3
V: TRBV20-1
size: NA
D: NA
DNA: TGCAGTGCCGTGTCACAGATTTCTAGCACAGATACGCAGTATTTT
CDR3: CSAVSQISSTDTQYF

J: TRBJ1-3
V: TRBV6-8
size: few
D: TRBD1
DNA: TGTGCCAGCAGTGCCCGACAGGGGCCAAACACCATATATTTT
CDR3: CASSARQGPNTIYF

J: TRBJ2-5
V: TRBV19
size: few
D: NA
DNA: TGTGCCAGTAGCCAACCGGGACACCAAGAGACCCAGTACTTC
CDR3: CASSQPGHQETQYF

J: TRBJ1-3
V: TRBV11-2
size: NA
D: TRBD1
DNA: TGTGCCAGCAGCGCACTCACGGGACAGTTTGGAACCTTTGGCCGAAACACCATATATTTT
CDR3: CASSALTGQFGTFGRNTIYF

J: TRBJ2-2
V: TRBV7-6
size: few
D: NA
DNA: TGTGCCAGCAGTTCCAACAGGGCCCGGGAGCTGTTTTTT
CDR3: CASSSNRARELFF

J: TRBJ1-5
V: TRBV7-9
size: NA
D: TRBD1
DNA: TGTGCCAGCAGCTTAGCTACAGGGGATCAGCCCCAGCATTTT
CDR3: CASSLATGDQPQHF

J: TRBJ2-6
V: TRBV15
size: NA
D: NA
DNA: TGTGCCACCAGCACCGACTCTGGGGCCAACGTCCTGACTTTC
CDR3: CATSTDSGANVLTF

J: TRBJ1-5
V: TRBV19
size: NA
D: NA
DNA: TGTGCCAGTAGTATAGTGAGGGATAATCAGCCCCAGCATTTT
CDR3: CASSIVRDNQPQHF

J: TRBJ2-1
V: TRBV5-1
size: few
D: TRBD1
DNA: TGCGCCAGCAGCCGCCGACAGGGATCCTACAATGAGCAGTTCTTC
CDR3: CASSRRQGSYNEQFF

J: TRBJ2-2
V: TRBV7-3
size: NA
D: NA
DNA: TGTGCCAGCAGCTTAGGCGGCGATGGCACCGGGGAGCTGTTTTTT
CDR3: CASSLGGDGTGELFF

J: TRBJ2-7
V: TRBV12-3/TRBV12-4
size: NA
D: NA
DNA: TGTGCCAGCAGTACGAGCCGCGACAGCGGTCGCTACGAGCAGTACTTC
CDR3: CASSTSRDSGRYEQYF

J: TRBJ1-1
V: TRBV11-1
size: few
D: NA
DNA: TGTGCCAGCAGCTCCCCCCCGATGAACACTGAAGCTTTCTTT
CDR3: CASSSPPMNTEAFF

J: TRBJ2-7
V: TRBV27
size: NA
D: TRBD1
DNA: TGTGCCAGCAGTTGGGACAGGGCGCTCTACCACGAGCGGTACTTC
CDR3: CASSWDRALYHERYF

J: TRBJ2-7
V: TRBV9
size: NA
D: TRBD2
DNA: TGTGCCAGCACCCGAGTAGCGGGGGGTCAAGGGGAGCAGTACTTC
CDR3: CASTRVAGGQGEQYF